This T cell receptor beta chain derives from a study of cytomegalovirus exposure and HLA in healthy donors. The study, taken as a whole, reports: Three of the chains that were CMV-associated were confirmed in vitro to be specific for CMV antigens. Using the classifier, cytomegalovirus status was reportedly diagnosed with high specificity and sensitivity. Later on, a genetic analysis was performed. It linked a missense variant in DCLRE1C with V- and J-gene trimming of TCR beta.

Worth noting for this clone: The target antigen is unknown.

The V gene lost 0 bases and the J gene lost 2 bases, with 14 bases spanning the gap. This CDR3 has 16 amino acids. Germline V gene sequence: CDR1 MGHRA, CDR2 YSYEKL. PCR involved 60 Vbeta and 13 Jbeta primers. The table came from immunoSEQ multiplex PCR; TCRdb's copy has only in-frame clones and leaves some out. Altogether some 170,000 clones are present, roughly four fifths being singletons, with the ten largest covering about 4%. The sample was PBMCs. This TCR derives from a man in his forties or fifties in good health and CMV-seropositive. The rearrangement uses TRBV4-1 and TRBJ2-7; D might be TRBD1 (5 bases). The CDR3 DNA sequence: TGCGCCAGCAGCCAAGAGTCACAGGCAACCACCTACGAGCAGTACTTC. Amino acids: CASSQESQATTYEQYF.